What follows are 18 T cell receptor beta chains derived from one specimen sequenced in a study of CXCR3-negative and CXCR3-positive naive CD8 T cells. All TRB cDNA libraries came from 5' RACE performed with UMI labels. TCRdb re-called the 5' RACE reads and catalogs CDR3 proteins one per entry, DNA excluded. The specimen's table records thousands of distinct CDR3 sequences. Findings and limits, study-wide: The study found more hydrophobic TRB CDR3s in CXCR3-positive naive cells than in CXCR3-negative naive cells.

Their specific antigens are unknown. Specimen: naive CXCR3+ CD8+ T cells from blood. Subset defined: CD45RO-CCR7+CD27+CD95- naive CD8+ T cells expressing CXCR3 (TNR3+). The receptors here all came from a human donor in good health. Some clones in this sample may be carry-over from other donors' samples.

This clonotype registers medium-sized by frequency. CDR3 sequence: CASSPSWTASNEQFF. The chain is built from TRBV6-5 and TRBJ2-1; lacking DNA, the TRBD1 call made by TCRdb goes unchecked. The CDR3 sequence is 15 residues long. Germline V lookup: CDR1 MNHEY, CDR2 SVGAGI.

The chain recombines TRBV7-9 with TRBJ1-1. The germline V gene has CDR1 SEHNR and CDR2 FQNEAQ (reference sequence). This CDR3 has 16 residues. The CDR3 is CASSFPRTDLNTEAFF.

Frequency places this clonotype as medium-sized (0.01 to 0.1%). V is TRBV20-1 and J is TRBJ2-3; TCRdb designates TRBD1, a call that cannot be tested without DNA. The CDR3 contains 13 residues. From germline, CDR1 is DFQATT and CDR2 SNEGSKA (reference sequence). The CDR3 protein is CSARPPDRDTQYF.

Considering frequency, this clonotype is medium-sized. The V and J genes are TRBV6-5 and TRBJ1-1; TCRdb outputs TRBD1, but without DNA this stays unchecked. Germline loops: CDR1 MNHEY, CDR2 SVGAGI. The CDR3 spans 16 residues. CDR3 in amino acids: CASSFGQGPPITEAFF.

The rearrangement uses TRBV7-9 and TRBJ2-7; lacking DNA, the TRBD2 call made by TCRdb goes unchecked. Germline CDR1 is SEHNR and CDR2 is FQNEAQ (reference sequence). This CDR3 contains 14 residues. This CDR3 is CACRTSGSAYEQYF.

This clonotype ranks as medium-sized in terms of frequency. The CDR3 loop reads CSVPGQGVTGELFF. The rearrangement uses TRBV29-1 and TRBJ2-2; TCRdb designates TRBD1, a call that cannot be tested without DNA. Germline-derived CDR1 and CDR2 are SQVTM and ANQGSEA. CDR3 length equals 14 residues.

This CDR3 is CATSRSKGQRPYEQYF. The gene calls are TRBV15 and TRBJ2-7; TCRdb names TRBD1, which stays unverified in the absence of DNA. This CDR3 spans 16 amino acids. Germline V gives CDR1 LNHNV, CDR2 YYDKDF (reference sequence).

The rearrangement uses TRBV28 and TRBJ2-2. Per germline, CDR1 MDHEN and CDR2 SYDVKM. The length of the CDR3 is 14 residues. The CDR3 loop reads CASSLVVAPGELFF.

This clonotype is classed as medium-sized by frequency. V is TRBV7-9 and J is TRBJ2-5. CDR1 and CDR2 from the germline V gene are SEHNR and FQNEAQ (reference sequence). The CDR3 consists of 14 residues. CDR3 protein: CASSSGPNQETQYF.

This chain joins TRBV29-1 and TRBJ2-3; TCRdb outputs TRBD1, but without DNA this stays unchecked. The germline CDR1 and CDR2 sequences are SQVTM and ANQGSEA. The CDR3 length is 13 residues. The CDR3 spells CSVDRGSTDTQYF.

V is TRBV29-1 and J is TRBJ2-7; the D call of TRBD1 rests on TCRdb alone, since no DNA is present to check it. The CDR3 sequence is 19 residues long. Germline V gene lookup returns CDR1 SQVTM and CDR2 ANQGSEA. The chain's CDR3 is CSVIARVKGGGGLTYEQYF.

This clonotype counts as medium-sized by frequency. The V call is TRBV29-1, the J call TRBJ2-3; absent DNA, TCRdb's TRBD1 call cannot be checked. The CDR3 length is 14 residues. Germline V CDR1 and CDR2: SQVTM, ANQGSEA. The chain's CDR3 is CSVIRREPTDTQYF.

Judged by frequency, this clonotype is medium-sized (0.01 to 0.1%). V is TRBV29-1 and J is TRBJ2-7. The CDR3 contains 11 residues. Looked up from germline, CDR1 is SQVTM and CDR2 is ANQGSEA. The CDR3 loop is CSVSSSYEQYF.

The CDR3 here is CASSLGNTRTEAFF. The rearrangement uses TRBV5-5 and TRBJ1-1. CDR1 is SGHKS, CDR2 YYEKEE, per germline (reference sequence). This CDR3 has 14 residues.

This clonotype counts as medium-sized (0.01 to 0.1%) by frequency. This chain joins TRBV7-9 and TRBJ1-1; the TCRdb call, TRBD1, lacks DNA for checking. The CDR3 consists of 17 residues. CDR1 SEHNR and CDR2 FQNEAQ come from the germline V gene (reference sequence). The chain's CDR3 is CASSLTAGTDFFTEAFF. The variable domain in full, with the rest retrieved from reference TRBV7-9 and TRBJ1-1, is DTGVSQNPRHKITKRGQNVTFRCDPISEHNRLYWYRQTLGQGPEFLTYFQNEAQLEKSRLLSDRFSAERPKGSFSTLEIQRTEQGDSAMYLCASSLTAGTDFFTEAFFGQGTRLTVV.

The chain has TRBV6-6 and TRBJ2-3; TCRdb indicates TRBD1, and absent DNA this call remains unverified. This CDR3 spans 15 amino acids. Germline CDR1 is MNHNY and CDR2 is SVGAGI (reference sequence). CDR3 protein: CASLLLSGGTDTQYF.

The V call is TRBV7-2, the J call TRBJ2-3; without DNA, the TCRdb call of TRBD2 cannot be checked. The CDR3 runs to 15 residues. Germline lookup yields CDR1 SGHTA and CDR2 FQGNSA. The CDR3 sequence is CASSVSSGGTDTQYF. Full variable domain (missing parts from reference TRBV7-2 and TRBJ2-3): GAGVSQSPSNKVTEKGKDVELRCDPISGHTALYWYRQSLGQGLEFLIYFQGNSAPDKSGLPSDRFSAERTGGSVSTLTIQRTQQEDSAVYLCASSVSSGGTDTQYFGPGTRLTVL.

Its frequency marks this clonotype as medium-sized (0.01 to 0.1%). V gene TRBV28 combines with J gene TRBJ2-1; the TCRdb call, TRBD1, lacks DNA for checking. Germline V CDR1 and CDR2: MDHEN, SYDVKM. The CDR3 loop spans 19 amino acids. This CDR3 is CASSSGNRWGRVSYNEQFF. Full variable domain (remainder filled in from reference TRBV28 and TRBJ2-1): DVKVTQSSRYLVKRTGEKVFLECVQDMDHENMFWYRQDPGLGLRLIYFSYDVKMKEKGDIPEGYSVSREKKERFSLILESASTNQTSMYLCASSSGNRWGRVSYNEQFFGPGTRLTVL.